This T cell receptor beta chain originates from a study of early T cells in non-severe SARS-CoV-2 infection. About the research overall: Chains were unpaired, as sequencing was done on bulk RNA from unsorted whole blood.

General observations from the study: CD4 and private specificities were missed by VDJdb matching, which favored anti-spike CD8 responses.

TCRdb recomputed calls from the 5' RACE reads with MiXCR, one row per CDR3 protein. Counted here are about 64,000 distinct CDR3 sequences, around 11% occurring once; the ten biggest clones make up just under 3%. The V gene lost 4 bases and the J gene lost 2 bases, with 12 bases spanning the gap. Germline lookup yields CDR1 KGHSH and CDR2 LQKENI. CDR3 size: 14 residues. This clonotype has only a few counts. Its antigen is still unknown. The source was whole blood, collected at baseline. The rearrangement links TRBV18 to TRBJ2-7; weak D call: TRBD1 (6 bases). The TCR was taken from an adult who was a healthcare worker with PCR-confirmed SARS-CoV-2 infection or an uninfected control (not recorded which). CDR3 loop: CASSREGGTYEQYF. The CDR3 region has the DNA TGTGCCAGCTCACGCGAAGGGGGTACCTACGAGCAGTACTTC.